These 31 T cell receptor beta chains share one sample of origin, sequenced in a study of T cell repertoires in ileal Crohn's disease. Noted time point: neoterminal ileum biopsy at postoperative endoscopy, about 6 months after surgery. Assay used: immunoSEQ multiplex PCR; TCRdb lists only in-frame clones, some missing. Here the sample spans 2,600 or so clones, 78% being singletons. Sequences were obtained from ileal tissue. The receptor set was obtained from an adult with Crohn's disease.

About this clone: The junction differs from germline at one of its ends, possibly a read error. V is TRBV29-1 and J is TRBJ1-3, with D possibly TRBD1 on 6 matching bases. The germline V gene encodes CDR1 SQVTM and CDR2 ANQGSEA. CDR3 length: 14 residues. This CDR3 reads CSAKGGGSGNAIYF. The CDR3, as DNA: TGCAGCGCTAAGGGCGGGGGCTCTGGAAACGCCATATATTTT.

The chain couples TRBV5-4 to TRBJ1-2; 12 bases map to TRBD1. J gave up 7 bases and V 3 bases, and 7 bases lay outside the gene matches. From germline, CDR1 is SGHNT and CDR2 YYREEE (reference sequence). The CDR3 has 15 residues. In nucleotides, the CDR3 is TGTGCCAGCAGCTCAGCCGGGACAGGGGGCTTTGGCTACACCTTC. It specifies CASSSAGTGGFGYTF.

The rearrangement joins TRBV7-9 to TRBJ2-1; TRBD2 matches 8 bases. CDR3 length: 15 amino acids. Germline loops: CDR1 SEHNR, CDR2 FQNEAQ (reference sequence). V shed 1 base and J 6 bases; nucleotides not matched to a gene: 5. This CDR3 reads CASSLEGLEGNEQFF. DNA of the CDR3: TGTGCCAGCAGCTTAGAGGGACTAGAAGGCAATGAGCAGTTCTTC.

The chain has TRBV7-9 and TRBJ2-5; no firm D call. The CDR3 contains 14 residues. The V gene's germline CDR1 is SEHNR and CDR2 FQNEAQ (reference sequence). Deletions cut 0 bases from V and 5 bases from J, with 10 bases between. The CDR3, as DNA: TGTGCCAGCAGCTTAGCGTCGGGTAGGGAGACCCAGTACTTC. It encodes CASSLASGRETQYF.

This chain uses TRBV29-1 with TRBJ1-3; unclear D gene. Germline-derived CDR1 and CDR2 are SQVTM and ANQGSEA. The length of the CDR3 is 11 residues. Trimming took 2 bases from V and 8 from J, leaving 7 bases between them. CDR3: CSVESGYTIYF. For the CDR3, the DNA is TGCAGCGTTGAATCCGGGTACACCATATATTTT.

The CDR3 spells CASSDRSSGINEQFF. Here the CDR3 DNA reads TGTGCCAGCAGTGACAGGTCTAGCGGCATCAATGAGCAGTTCTTC. The chain carries TRBV2 and TRBJ2-1; 7 positions agree with TRBD2. Per germline, CDR1 SNHLY and CDR2 FYNNEI. This CDR3 is built from 15 residues. Losses at the gene ends were 3 bases for V and 6 bases for J; bases not matched to a gene: 8.

This clone was detected a few times. The rearrangement links TRBV7-9 to TRBJ2-2; perhaps TRBD2 as D (5 bases). The CDR3 is made up of 19 amino acids. Germline CDR1 is SEHNR and CDR2 is FQNEAQ (reference sequence). V was pared by 1 base and J by 2 bases, with 20 bases between. The CDR3 region has the DNA TGTGCCAGCAGCTTAGGTGAGCGGTACTCAGACGCCAACACCGGGGAGCTGTTTTTT. Its translation: CASSLGERYSDANTGELFF.

This sequence joins TRBV2 and TRBJ2-5, with 7 bases fitting TRBD1. The CDR3 consists of 12 residues. The V segment lost 4 bases and the J segment 6 bases; nucleotides outside the gene matches: 2. Germline V lookup: CDR1 SNHLY, CDR2 FYNNEI. CDR3 sequence reads: CASSGQGKTQYF. For the CDR3, the DNA is TGTGCCAGCAGTGGACAGGGAAAGACCCAGTACTTC. Based on the CDR3 plus reference TRBV2 and TRBJ2-5, the full variable domain is EPEVTQTPSHQVTQMGQEVILRCVPISNHLYFYWYRQILGQKVEFLVSFYNNEISEKSEIFDDQFSVERPDGSNFTLKIRSTKLEDSAMYFCASSGQGKTQYFGPGTRLLVL.

The genes are TRBV5-1 and TRBJ2-5; TRBD2 matches 7 bases. The V and J ends lost 1 base and 5 bases, in that order; junction bases with no gene match: 2. The V gene's germline CDR1 is SGHRS and CDR2 YFSETQ. The CDR3 is 13 residues long. Here the CDR3 reads CASSLLLAETQYF. In DNA form, the CDR3 reads TGCGCCAGCAGCTTGTTACTAGCGGAGACCCAGTACTTC.

This clone was observed a few times. In nucleotides, the CDR3 is TGTGCCAGCAGCTCCGGACTAAACCAAGAGACCCAGTACTTC. Protein sequence: CASSSGLNQETQYF. The rearrangement uses TRBV11-2 and TRBJ2-5, with D possibly matching TRBD2 (6 bases). Trimming removed 4 bases from V and 0 bases from J, with 9 bases in between. The CDR3 extends over 14 amino acids. Germline assignment: CDR1 SGHAT and CDR2 FQNNGV.

The chain is built from TRBV19 and TRBJ2-7; D may be TRBD2 (6 bases). Trimming removed 1 base at V and 5 bases at J, with 15 bases between. Germline V CDR1 and CDR2: LNHDA, SQIVND (reference sequence). This CDR3 region has 15 residues. The CDR3 sequence: CASSIGGGLSNEQYF. DNA for the CDR3: TGTGCCAGTAGTATAGGGGGAGGCCTCTCTAACGAGCAGTACTTC. Using reference TRBV19 and TRBJ2-7 for the parts outside the CDR3, the full variable domain is DGGITQSPKYLFRKEGQNVTLSCEQNLNHDAMYWYRQDPGQGLRLIYYSQIVNDFQKGDIAEGYSVSREKKESFPLTVTSAQKNPTAFYLCASSIGGGLSNEQYFGPGTRLTVT.

The chain links TRBV19 to TRBJ2-2, with 7 bases matching TRBD1. Germline V gives CDR1 LNHDA, CDR2 SQIVND (reference sequence). The CDR3 is made up of 11 amino acids. J lost 9 bases, V lost 9 bases, and 4 bases had no gene match. Written as DNA, the CDR3 is TGTGCCAGCAGACAGGGATGGGAGCTGTTTTTT. This codes for CASRQGWELFF.

This clone showed up just once. The rearrangement joins TRBV2 to TRBJ1-2, with 7 positions matching TRBD1. The CDR3 has 14 residues. V lost 10 bases to trimming and J lost 3 bases; unmatched junction nucleotides: 11. Germline V CDR1 and CDR2: SNHLY, FYNNEI. CDR3 nucleotide sequence: TGTGCCACTGTCGGAGGGGGCGCCTACTATGGCTACACCTTC. Protein: CATVGGGAYYGYTF.

The V gene is TRBV29-1, the J gene TRBJ2-1; 8 nucleotides match TRBD1. The CDR3 contains 13 residues. Looked up from germline, CDR1 is SQVTM and CDR2 is ANQGSEA. The trim removed 3 bases at V and 6 bases at J, leaving 4 bases unmatched. In nucleotides, the CDR3 is TGCAGCGTTGACAGGGGGCGCTTCAATGAGCAGTTCTTC. Its translation is CSVDRGRFNEQFF.

This sequence joins TRBV5-8 and TRBJ2-3; 11 positions agree with TRBD2. Germline CDR1 is SGHTS and CDR2 is YDEGEE. This CDR3 region has 17 residues. The trim removed 1 base at V and 4 bases at J, leaving 8 bases unmatched. The CDR3 bases are TGTGCCAGCAGCTTGCCCGAGACTAGCGGGAAGGCAGATACGCAGTATTTT. Amino acid sequence: CASSLPETSGKADTQYF.

The chain has TRBV9 and TRBJ2-5; tentatively, D is TRBD2 (5 bases). Germline V gives CDR1 SGDLS, CDR2 YYNGEE. Between the trimmed V and J ends, which lost 4 bases and 5 bases, there was a span of 12 bases. This CDR3 comprises 13 residues. The CDR3 region has the DNA TGTGCCAGCAGCCAGGACTGGATGGAGACCCAGTACTTC. It yields the protein CASSQDWMETQYF.

This clone was detected a few times. The chain uses TRBV1 and TRBJ1-2; the DNA was not used to check the table's D call, TRBD1. TRBV1 counts as a pseudogene. The length of the CDR3 is 13 residues. The CDR3 sequence: CTSSPQGSYGYTF. Written as DNA, the CDR3 is TGCACCAGCAGCCCCCAGGGGAGCTATGGCTACACCTTC.

The V and J genes are TRBV4-2 and TRBJ1-1, with TRBD1 matching over 8 bases. Losses at the gene ends were 5 bases for V and 7 bases for J; bases not matched to a gene: 15. Germline V lookup: CDR1 LGHNA, CDR2 YNFKEQ. The CDR3 has 16 amino acids. The CDR3 bases are TGTGCCAGCAGCTTTGAACAGGGGGTCCTGGCAGATGAAGCTTTCTTT. It encodes CASSFEQGVLADEAFF.

The chain joins TRBV6-4 to TRBJ2-3, with 10 bases matching TRBD1. The V segment lost 2 bases and the J segment 4 bases; nucleotides outside the gene matches: 0. Germline assignment: CDR1 MRHNA and CDR2 SNTAGT. This CDR3 contains 14 residues. CDR3 loop: CASSDGQGADTQYF. In DNA, the CDR3 is TGTGCCAGCAGTGACGGACAGGGGGCAGATACGCAGTATTTT.

The chain uses TRBV6-1 and TRBJ2-2; D is perhaps TRBD2 (5 bases). The germline V gene encodes CDR1 MNHNS and CDR2 SASEGT. There are 14 residues in the CDR3. V lost 8 bases to trimming and J lost 7 bases, with 17 bases between them. The CDR3, as DNA: TGTGCCAGCCCGAGGCGGGTGTTAGGCGGGGAGCTGTTTTTT. Translated, it gives CASPRRVLGGELFF.

V is TRBV6-1 and J is TRBJ2-7; D gene ambiguous. Trimming took off 4 bases at V and 1 base at J, with 8 bases between the two ends. CDR1 and CDR2 (germline): MNHNS, SASEGT. The CDR3 runs 13 residues. This chain's CDR3 is CASSVGRSYEQYF. The CDR3 DNA is TGTGCCAGCAGTGTGGGCCGTTCCTACGAGCAGTACTTC.

This clone was seen just once. The CDR3 DNA reads TGTGCCAGCAGCACGTGGGGGGGGGAGACCCAGTACTTC. Its protein is CASSTWGGETQYF. The chain couples TRBV4-2 to TRBJ2-5; 7 nucleotides match TRBD2. CDR3 length: 13 residues. CDR1 is LGHNA, CDR2 YNFKEQ, per germline. V lost 5 bases and J lost 5; bases outside the gene matches: 5.

This chain links TRBV12-1 with TRBJ1-2. TRBV12-1 is shown as a pseudogene. The CDR3 is made up of 15 amino acids. CDR3 region: CASSSGPWGGYGYTF. The DNA for the CDR3 is TGTGCCAGCAGCTCCGGTCCCTGGGGGGGGTATGGCTACACCTTC.

V usage is TRBV19 and J usage is TRBJ1-5, with D perhaps matching TRBD1 (6 bases). Trimming removed 6 bases from V and 2 bases from J, with 14 bases in between. This CDR3 is 15 amino acids long. CDR1 and CDR2 from the germline V gene are LNHDA and SQIVND (reference sequence). DNA of the CDR3: TGTGCCAGTAGACAGGGCGCGGGAGGCAATCAGCCCCAGCATTTT. As protein: CASRQGAGGNQPQHF.

The chain combines TRBV6-1 with TRBJ2-2; 11 positions agree with TRBD2. Germline V lookup: CDR1 MNHNS, CDR2 SASEGT. V trimming: 2 bases; J trimming: 6 bases; junction bases outside the gene matches: 5. The CDR3 totals 16 residues. The DNA of the CDR3 is TGTGCCAGCAGTGAACTAGTACTAGCGGGAGCCGGGGAGCTGTTTTTT. Translation: CASSELVLAGAGELFF.

The gene calls are TRBV30 and TRBJ2-2; TRBD2 might be the D (5 bases). CDR3 length: 12 amino acids. Trimming cost V 0 bases and J 7 bases, with 6 bases left between them. Germline CDR1 GTSNPN, CDR2 SVGIG (reference sequence). The CDR3 sequence is CAWSVAGGELFF. The DNA for the CDR3 is TGTGCCTGGAGTGTGGCGGGCGGGGAGCTGTTTTTT.

The chain recombines TRBV6-1 with TRBJ2-1; 7 nucleotides match TRBD1. Germline CDR1 and CDR2: MNHNS and SASEGT. V lost 8 bases, J lost 6 bases, and 7 bases stayed unmatched. The CDR3 sequence is 13 residues long. CDR3 DNA: TGTGCCAGCTGGGGGACAGTAAGCAATGAGCAGTTCTTC. Translating it yields CASWGTVSNEQFF.

V and J are TRBV9 and TRBJ1-2; TRBD1 might be the D (5 bases). V was trimmed by 0 bases and J by 1 base, leaving 13 bases between them. Germline CDR1 and CDR2: SGDLS and YYNGEE. The CDR3 length is 16 residues. The CDR3 spells CASSVDPLDSNYGYTF. CDR3 sequence (DNA): TGTGCCAGCAGCGTAGATCCCCTAGACAGTAACTATGGCTACACCTTC.

Only one count was recorded for this clone. The chain links TRBV6-5 to TRBJ2-3; D is unclear. The germline CDR1 and CDR2 sequences are MNHEY and SVGAGI. CDR3 length: 11 residues. The V end lost 7 bases, the J end lost 2 bases, and 4 bases lay between the germline ends. The CDR3 sequence: CASTHTDTQYF. CDR3 DNA: TGTGCCAGCACCCACACAGATACGCAGTATTTT.

This chain uses TRBV7-2 with TRBJ2-7, with 8 nucleotides matching TRBD1. Per germline, CDR1 SGHTA and CDR2 FQGNSA. Trimming at V came to 0 bases and at J to 3 bases, leaving 10 bases not matched to a gene. This CDR3 has 17 residues. CDR3 residues: CASSLASGAGGSYEQYF. The DNA for the CDR3 is TGTGCCAGCAGCTTAGCGAGTGGTGCAGGGGGCAGCTACGAGCAGTACTTC.

This chain's CDR3 is CASSLDRGVYNEQFF. The DNA for the CDR3 is TGCGCCAGCAGCTTGGACAGGGGTGTCTACAATGAGCAGTTCTTC. The V gene is TRBV5-1, the J gene TRBJ2-1; TRBD1 aligns across 7 bases. The junction had 3 bases not matched to a gene; V was cut back by 0 bases and J by 3 bases. Germline CDR1 is SGHRS and CDR2 is YFSETQ. The CDR3 is 15 amino acids.